Here is one T cell receptor (beta chain) with its context. Antigen: not known. These data belong to a study of cytomegalovirus exposure and HLA in healthy donors. Primers for the PCR totalled 60 Vbeta and 13 Jbeta. This table comes from immunoSEQ multiplex PCR, and its TCRdb copy is limited to in-frame clones, with some not included. The sample consists of about 200,000 clones, 80% to 85% of them appearing once. Study-wide results and limits: Sequencing likely produced, as an artifact, a cluster of highly shared sequence variants.

The germline gives CDR1 SGHDT, CDR2 YYEEEE. There are 14 residues in the CDR3. V shed 0 bases, J shed 7 bases, and the junction held 6 bases outside the gene matches. The TCR was taken from a woman aged 40 to 50 in good health and CMV-seronegative. This chain connects TRBV5-6 to TRBJ1-1; 7 bases are a match to TRBD1. The source material was PBMCs. CDR3 residues: CASSLAQGSSEAFF. In DNA form, the CDR3 reads TGTGCCAGCAGCTTGGCACAGGGGAGCAGTGAAGCTTTCTTT.